This TCR beta chain was identified in a study of CD8 T cells in ankylosing spondylitis (dated by TCRdb to about 2017). Broadly, across the study: The study profiled T cell receptor beta repertoires in healthy donors and ankylosing spondylitis patients to find disease-linked TCR variants. The full study cohort comprised 25 ankylosing spondylitis patients and roughly 100 healthy donors. Peripheral blood was sampled, and synovial fluid was also collected from ankylosing spondylitis patients.

Results the study describes overall, beyond this receptor: Significant enrichment of the disease-linked clones was reported in matched synovial fluid samples from ankylosing spondylitis patients. Blood from ankylosing spondylitis patients appeared to be characterized by a TCR beta motif made up of under 10 highly homologous amino acid variants. The disease-linked clones showed a CD8+ phenotype and occurred at relatively low frequencies in peripheral blood. Some motif variants had previously been reported in the synovial fluid and blood of reactive arthritis patients, which suggests shared mechanisms of disease initiation.

At the junction V is shortened by 0 bases and J by 3 bases, with 13 bases in between. CDR3 length: 16 amino acids, cysteine to phenylalanine. The retained sequence is limited to the CDR3, 48 bases, with the frame set at the first base. According to the germline V gene (reference sequence), CDR1 reads MNHEY and CDR2 reads SMNVEV. This clonotype was found many times. Its antigen is still unknown. Base qualities are not provided; no much larger clone lies one nucleotide away. Sequencing took place on an Illumina HiSeq 2500. Quantitative 5'-RACE with molecular barcodes was used to prepare TCR beta libraries. The original methods were these. Disease-linked TCR variants were identified with a new computational method built on a probabilistic model of VDJ rearrangement. The raw public reads went through TCRdb reprocessing: fastp at Q25, MiXCR clone calling, in-frame beta chains kept. Here each entry gathers all rows of one CDR3 protein and keeps the most common genes and DNA. These V and J calls originate from TCRdb's pipeline instead of the authors' own analysis. The sample table contains about 210,000 distinct CDR3 sequences; only one count was recorded for about 7.3% of them. 12% to 15% of the sample goes to the ten largest clones.

The source is a male donor with ankylosing spondylitis. The V and J segments used are TRBV27 and TRBJ2-3; a tentative D call is TRBD1 (6 bases match). The sequenced sample was blood, either unsorted or a sorted T cell fraction (not recorded which). CDR3 protein: CASSLSTDRRTDTQYF. The nucleotides are TGTGCCAGCAGTTTATCGACGGACAGACGAACAGATACGCAGTATTTT.